The T cell receptor beta chain described here comes from a study of T cell repertoires in cytomegalovirus infection (dated by TCRdb to between 2018 and 2021). Looking at the study overall: Because public TCR beta signatures pointed to carriage of CMV infection together with the matching HLA type, the HLA type of each donor mattered for the analysis. Study-wide conclusions, independent of this receptor: The ex vivo response was dominated by HLA-C-restricted CMV-specific TCR beta clonotypes, which also provided the single most frequent clonotype in two of eight donors. Carriers of CMV infection plus the relevant HLA type were discriminated by the cumulative frequency of public TCR beta family members in the study cohort and in an independent roughly 340-donor cohort.

As concerns this clonotype: Its antigen target is currently unknown. No clone much larger than this one lies a single base away; base qualities are absent.

TCRdb records Illumina HiSeq 1500 as the sequencer. The public reads were quality trimmed at Q25 with fastp and then assembled into clones with MiXCR by TCRdb, keeping productive beta chains. CDR3 protein sequences are deduplicated, and each keeps its most common genes and DNA. A total of approximately 400,000 distinct CDR3 sequences appear in this sample, 31% of them only once. The top ten constitute roughly an eighth of the sample. The V and J ends are trimmed by 5 bases and 8 bases, leaving 9 bases between them. The CDR3 runs 11 amino acids, cysteine and phenylalanine included. Only the CDR3 part of the read is kept: 33 bases, read in frame from the first base.

The specimen was PBMCs. The chain links TRBV12-3 or TRBV12-4 with TRBJ2-5, with the D gene call left open. The origin of this receptor is a human donor in good health (CMV status not recorded). Some clones in this sample may be carry-over from other donors' samples. The CDR3 sequence is CASSQKRTQYF. In nucleotides, the sequence is TGTGCCAGCAGTCAGAAGAGAACCCAGTACTTC.